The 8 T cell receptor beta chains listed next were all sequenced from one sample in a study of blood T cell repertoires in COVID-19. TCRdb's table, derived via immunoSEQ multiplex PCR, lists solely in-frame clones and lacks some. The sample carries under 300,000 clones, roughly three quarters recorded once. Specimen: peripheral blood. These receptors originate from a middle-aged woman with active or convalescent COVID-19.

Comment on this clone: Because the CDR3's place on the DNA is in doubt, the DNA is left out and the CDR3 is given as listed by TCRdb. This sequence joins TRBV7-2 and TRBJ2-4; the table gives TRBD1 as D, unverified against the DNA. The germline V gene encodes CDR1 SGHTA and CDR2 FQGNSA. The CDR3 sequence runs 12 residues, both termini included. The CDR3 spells CASSFGQGIEYF.

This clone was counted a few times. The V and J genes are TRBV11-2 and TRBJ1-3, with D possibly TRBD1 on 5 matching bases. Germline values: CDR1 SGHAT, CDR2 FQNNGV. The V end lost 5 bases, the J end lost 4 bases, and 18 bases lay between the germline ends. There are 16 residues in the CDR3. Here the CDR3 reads CASSPSAPGHGNTIYF. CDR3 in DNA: TGTGCCAGCAGCCCATCCGCGCCAGGGCACGGAAACACCATATATTTT.

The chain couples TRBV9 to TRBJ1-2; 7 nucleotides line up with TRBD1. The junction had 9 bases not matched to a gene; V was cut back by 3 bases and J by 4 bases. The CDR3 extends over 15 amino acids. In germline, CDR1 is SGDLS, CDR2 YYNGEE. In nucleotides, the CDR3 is TGTGCCAGCAGCGCCGAGGACAGGCCTGGCTATGGCTACACCTTC. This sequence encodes CASSAEDRPGYGYTF.

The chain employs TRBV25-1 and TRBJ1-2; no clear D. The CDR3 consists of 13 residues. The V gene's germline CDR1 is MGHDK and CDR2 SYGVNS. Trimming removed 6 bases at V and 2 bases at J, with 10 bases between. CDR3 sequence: CASSAPGNYGYTF. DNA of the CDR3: TGTGCCAGCAGCGCCCCGGGGAACTATGGCTACACCTTC.

CDR3 sequence reads: CASSNPGLNYGYTF. The CDR3 DNA follows: TGTGCCAGTAGTAATCCGGGACTGAACTATGGCTACACCTTC. V and J are TRBV19 and TRBJ1-2; possibly TRBD1 for D (5 bases). The V end was cut by 4 bases, the J end by 2 bases, with 11 bases between. CDR1 LNHDA and CDR2 SQIVND come from the germline V gene (reference sequence). This CDR3 has 14 amino acids.

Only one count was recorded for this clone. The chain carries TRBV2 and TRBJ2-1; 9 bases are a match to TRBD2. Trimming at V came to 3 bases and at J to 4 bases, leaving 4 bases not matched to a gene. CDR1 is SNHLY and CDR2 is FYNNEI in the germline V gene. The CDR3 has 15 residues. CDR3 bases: TGTGCCAGCAGTGATGTAGCGGGGGAGTACAATGAGCAGTTCTTC. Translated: CASSDVAGEYNEQFF.

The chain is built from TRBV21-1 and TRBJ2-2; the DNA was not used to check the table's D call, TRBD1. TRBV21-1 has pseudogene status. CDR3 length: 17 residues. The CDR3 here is CASSKGRDRTNTGELFF. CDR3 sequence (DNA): TGTGCCAGCAGCAAAGGGCGGGACAGGACGAACACCGGGGAGCTGTTTTTT.

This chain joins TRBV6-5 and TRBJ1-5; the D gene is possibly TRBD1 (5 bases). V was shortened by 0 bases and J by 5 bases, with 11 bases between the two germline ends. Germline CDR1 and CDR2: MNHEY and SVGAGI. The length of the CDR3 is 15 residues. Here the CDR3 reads CASSYSGQLHQPQHF. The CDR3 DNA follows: TGTGCCAGCAGTTACTCGGGGCAGCTTCATCAGCCCCAGCATTTT.